Below, 26 T cell receptor beta chains from the same sample are listed, as sequenced in a study of T-cell memory formation after mild COVID-19. TCRdb processed the 5' RACE reads anew with MiXCR; each CDR3 protein has one entry. The sample lists about 560,000 distinct CDR3 sequences; about a fifth were seen once. The material sequenced was PBMCs or a T cell subset sorted from them (not recorded which). Every receptor here comes from an adult woman who had mild COVID-19 (a few samples of this study predate the infection). Cell type and time point are not known.

The CDR3 coding sequence is TGTGCCAGCAGATATATCGTAAGCTCCTACAATGAGCAGTTCTTC. This sequence encodes CASRYIVSSYNEQFF. The chain uses TRBV6-2 or TRBV6-3 and TRBJ2-1, with unresolved D. CDR1 is MNHEY, CDR2 SVGEGT, per germline. This CDR3 contains 15 residues. The V end was cut by 6 bases, the J end by 0 bases, with 12 bases between.

The chain recombines TRBV10-3 with TRBJ2-1; 9 bases are shared with TRBD2. With 3 bases clipped from V and 10 bases from J, the junction kept 4 bases outside the gene matches. Looked up from germline, CDR1 is ENHRY and CDR2 is SYGVKD. This CDR3 is 13 amino acids long. CDR3 bases: TGTGCCATCAGTGAAGTAGCGGGAGCCGAGCAGTTCTTC. It yields the protein CAISEVAGAEQFF.

J is TRBJ2-3 and V is TRBV5-8; D is possibly TRBD2 (5 bases). This CDR3 has 13 amino acids. Germline V gene lookup returns CDR1 SGHTS and CDR2 YDEGEE. V was pared by 0 bases and J by 8 bases, with 10 bases between. The CDR3 here is CASSLAGIRTQYF. CDR3 DNA: TGTGCCAGCAGCTTGGCCGGGATACGTACGCAGTATTTT.

This clonotype showed up just a few times. The J gene is TRBJ1-4, the V gene TRBV5-1; D not certain. Trimming cost V 2 bases and J 5 bases, with 10 bases left between them. The CDR3 is 14 amino acids. Germline V gene data show CDR1 as SGHRS and CDR2 as YFSETQ. The CDR3 nucleotides read TGCGCCAGCAGCTTAGGCAGCGTCAATGAAAAACTGTTTTTT. Translation: CASSLGSVNEKLFF.

The chain combines TRBV4-1 with TRBJ1-1, with a tentative D call TRBD1 (6 bases). Trimming shortened V by 4 bases and J by 0 bases, and 12 bases separated the two germline ends. Germline V gives CDR1 MGHRA, CDR2 YSYEKL. The CDR3 loop spans 15 amino acids. CDR3 residues: CASSPMTGMNTEAFF. The CDR3 DNA sequence: TGCGCCAGCAGCCCCATGACAGGAATGAACACTGAAGCTTTCTTT.

The chain links TRBV7-8 to TRBJ2-2, with D perhaps TRBD2 (6 bases). The CDR3 extends over 15 amino acids. Between the trimmed V and J ends, which lost 3 bases and 5 bases, there was a span of 13 bases. Germline V gene lookup returns CDR1 SGHVS and CDR2 FQNEAQ. This CDR3 reads CASSLNGGSTGELFF. The CDR3 DNA reads TGTGCCAGCAGCTTGAACGGGGGAAGTACCGGGGAGCTGTTTTTT.

This clonotype was seen more than once but under ten times. The chain recombines TRBV5-1 with TRBJ2-3, with D possibly being TRBD2 (5 bases). The CDR3 totals 15 residues. V lost 4 bases and J lost 1, with 13 bases in between. Germline V gives CDR1 SGHRS, CDR2 YFSETQ. In DNA form, the CDR3 reads TGCGCCAGCAGCCTCGGGGATTACGGCACAGATACGCAGTATTTT. It translates to CASSLGDYGTDTQYF.

This clonotype was detected a few times. This chain uses TRBV15 with TRBJ2-7; 7 bases align to TRBD2. V shed 3 bases and J 7 bases; nucleotides not matched to a gene: 15. Germline V gives CDR1 LNHNV, CDR2 YYDKDF (reference sequence). The CDR3 consists of 16 residues. This CDR3 is CATSSPRTRKAYEQYF. In DNA form, the CDR3 reads TGTGCCACCAGCAGCCCCCGGACTAGGAAGGCGTATGAGCAGTACTTC.

The chain employs TRBV12-3 or TRBV12-4 and TRBJ2-3; D uncertain. V was clipped by 3 bases and J by 3 bases, with 13 bases between them. The CDR3 totals 15 residues. The chain's CDR3 is CASSFRKGFTDTQYF. The CDR3, as DNA: TGTGCCAGCAGTTTTAGAAAAGGCTTTACAGATACGCAGTATTTT.

The J gene is TRBJ1-1, the V gene TRBV4-1; no firm D call. The CDR3 sequence is 15 residues long. Germline V gene lookup returns CDR1 MGHRA and CDR2 YSYEKL. V lost 6 bases and J lost 3, with 17 bases in between. CDR3: CASSNLGSGDTEAFF. CDR3 nucleotides: TGCGCCAGCAGTAACCTGGGGAGTGGGGACACTGAAGCTTTCTTT.

The chain is built from TRBV5-6 and TRBJ1-1; D call uncertain. Germline assignment: CDR1 SGHDT and CDR2 YYEEEE. V lost 1 base and J lost 5, with 15 bases in between. CDR3 length equals 15 residues. The CDR3 sequence: CASSLRGRFSTEAFF. CDR3 nucleotide sequence: TGTGCCAGCAGCTTGCGGGGAAGGTTTAGTACTGAAGCTTTCTTT. The variable domain in full, with the rest retrieved from reference TRBV5-6 and TRBJ1-1, is DAGVTQSPTHLIKTRGQQVTLRCSPKSGHDTVSWYQQALGQGPQFIFQYYEEEERQRGNFPDRFSGHQFPNYSSELNVNALLLGDSALYLCASSLRGRFSTEAFFGQGTRLTVV.

Many counts were recorded for this clonotype. CDR3 coding DNA: TGTGCCAGCAGTCGCCCCCGGGCAGGGGTGGACGAGCAGTACTTC. It encodes CASSRPRAGVDEQYF. The V and J genes are TRBV27 and TRBJ2-7; D might be TRBD1 (6 bases). Germline loops: CDR1 MNHEY, CDR2 SMNVEV (reference sequence). The CDR3 is made up of 15 amino acids. Trimming stripped 5 bases from V and 5 bases from J, with 19 bases between.

There are a few counts of this clonotype. The CDR3 loop reads CASSIPQETQYF. CDR3 nucleotides: TGTGCCAGCAGCATACCCCAAGAGACCCAGTACTTC. J is TRBJ2-5 and V is TRBV3-1, with D unclear. CDR3 length: 12 residues. Trimming pared 5 bases from V and 1 base from J, leaving 5 bases between. Germline V gene sequence: CDR1 LGHDT, CDR2 YNNKEL (reference sequence).

The chain combines TRBV6-1 with TRBJ2-3, with 7 bases that match TRBD1. V was clipped by 4 bases and J by 0 bases; unmatched bases: 1. The germline V gene has CDR1 MNHNS and CDR2 SASEGT. This CDR3 comprises 14 residues. CDR3: CASSATGSTDTQYF. CDR3 in DNA: TGTGCCAGCAGTGCGACAGGGAGCACAGATACGCAGTATTTT.

V is TRBV10-3 and J is TRBJ1-2; 7 bases fit TRBD1. CDR1 and CDR2 (germline): ENHRY, SYGVKD. The CDR3 is made up of 14 amino acids. V lost 8 bases, J lost 2 bases, and 8 bases stayed unmatched. The chain's CDR3 is CAIWGDSLNYGYTF. CDR3 coding DNA: TGTGCCATCTGGGGGGACAGTCTCAACTATGGCTACACCTTC.

This CDR3 is CASSPTAGLKGTDTQYF. The DNA of the CDR3 is TGTGCCAGCAGTCCTACGGCGGGGTTGAAGGGAACAGATACGCAGTATTTT. The chain has TRBV7-3 and TRBJ2-3, with a weak D call TRBD2 (6 bases). The germline V and J ends were trimmed by 6 bases and 3 bases, with 22 bases remaining between them. Germline lookup yields CDR1 SGHTA and CDR2 FQGTGA. CDR3 length equals 17 residues.

Only a few counts were recorded for this clonotype. CDR3 amino acids: CASSQGWGAPYNEQFF. CDR3 bases: TGTGCCAGCAGCCAAGGATGGGGGGCCCCCTACAATGAGCAGTTCTTC. The chain carries TRBV3-1 and TRBJ2-1; the D gene could be TRBD1 or TRBD2 (6 bases each). With 1 base removed from V and 2 bases from J, the gap between germline ends came to 12 bases. Germline loops: CDR1 LGHDT, CDR2 YNNKEL (reference sequence). The CDR3 totals 16 residues.

The chain couples TRBV25-1 to TRBJ2-7; 8 bases are shared with TRBD2. Germline assignment: CDR1 MGHDK and CDR2 SYGVNS. V lost 7 bases and J lost 2; bases outside the gene matches: 4. The CDR3 spans 13 residues. CDR3 amino acids: CASTRGGPYEQYF. The CDR3 nucleotides are TGTGCCAGCACCCGCGGGGGGCCCTACGAGCAGTACTTC.

The chain is built from TRBV6-5 and TRBJ2-7, with D hard to call. The V end lost 2 bases, the J end lost 5 bases, and 13 bases lay between the germline ends. The germline V gene encodes CDR1 MNHEY and CDR2 SVGAGI. The CDR3 loop spans 14 amino acids. CDR3 loop: CASSYAQFGDEQYF. The CDR3 DNA reads as TGTGCCAGCAGTTACGCACAGTTTGGCGACGAGCAGTACTTC.

The DNA of the CDR3 is TGTGCCAGCAGCCAAGAGGCCTGGGGGACCCAGTACTTC. It yields the protein CASSQEAWGTQYF. The chain combines TRBV4-2 with TRBJ2-5; the D is unclear. This CDR3 contains 13 residues. V lost 0 bases and J 7 bases, leaving 9 bases between the germline ends. Germline-derived CDR1 and CDR2 are LGHNA and YNFKEQ.

J is TRBJ2-1 and V is TRBV12-3 or TRBV12-4, with a weak D call TRBD1 (5 bases). Trimming left V 6 bases short and J 6 bases short, with 15 bases between. The CDR3 extends over 14 amino acids. CDR3 DNA sequence: TGTGCCAGCAGGGACACGGGTCCCCCCAATGAGCAGTTCTTC. This encodes CASRDTGPPNEQFF.

The chain couples TRBV19 to TRBJ1-5, with 12 bases aligning to TRBD1. This CDR3 spans 18 amino acids. Germline CDR1 LNHDA, CDR2 SQIVND (reference sequence). J lost 2 bases, V lost 5 bases, and 10 bases had no gene match. CDR3 in DNA: TGTGCCAGTAGTGGCCGGGACAGGGGGCCTCCGGGCAATCAGCCCCAGCATTTT. Amino acids: CASSGRDRGPPGNQPQHF.

This clonotype turned up a few times. The chain is built from TRBV4-3 and TRBJ1-5, with D possibly being TRBD1 (6 bases). Trimming took 6 bases from V and 0 from J, leaving 12 bases between them. Looked up from germline, CDR1 is LGHNA and CDR2 is YSLEER. The CDR3 covers 15 residues. CDR3 coding DNA: TGCGCCAGCAGTCTGGACAGAGATAGCAATCAGCCCCAGCATTTT. This codes for CASSLDRDSNQPQHF.

This clonotype came up a few times. This chain uses TRBV7-2 with TRBJ2-3; 8 nucleotides align to TRBD2. Trimming took 2 bases from V and 3 from J; bases not matched to a gene: 1. This CDR3 spans 14 amino acids. The germline V gene encodes CDR1 SGHTA and CDR2 FQGNSA. The CDR3 bases are TGTGCCAGCAGCTTACGGGAGGGAACAGATACGCAGTATTTT. Translation: CASSLREGTDTQYF.

This sequence joins TRBV19 and TRBJ2-3, with D possibly matching TRBD2 (5 bases). Germline loops: CDR1 LNHDA, CDR2 SQIVND (reference sequence). The CDR3 sequence is 13 residues long. V was clipped by 3 bases and J by 9 bases, with 13 bases between them. For the CDR3, the DNA is TGTGCCAGTAGTATTTCCACGAGAGGGACGCAGTATTTT. Its translation: CASSISTRGTQYF.

V is TRBV4-1 and J is TRBJ2-3; 9 bases match TRBD2. Germline CDR1 MGHRA, CDR2 YSYEKL. The V gene end was trimmed by 0 bases and the J gene end by 3 bases; junction bases not matched to a gene: 7. The CDR3 spans 17 residues. The CDR3 DNA is TGCGCCAGCAGCCAAGATTGGCGGGGGGGATGGACAGATACGCAGTATTTT. Encoded protein: CASSQDWRGGWTDTQYF.